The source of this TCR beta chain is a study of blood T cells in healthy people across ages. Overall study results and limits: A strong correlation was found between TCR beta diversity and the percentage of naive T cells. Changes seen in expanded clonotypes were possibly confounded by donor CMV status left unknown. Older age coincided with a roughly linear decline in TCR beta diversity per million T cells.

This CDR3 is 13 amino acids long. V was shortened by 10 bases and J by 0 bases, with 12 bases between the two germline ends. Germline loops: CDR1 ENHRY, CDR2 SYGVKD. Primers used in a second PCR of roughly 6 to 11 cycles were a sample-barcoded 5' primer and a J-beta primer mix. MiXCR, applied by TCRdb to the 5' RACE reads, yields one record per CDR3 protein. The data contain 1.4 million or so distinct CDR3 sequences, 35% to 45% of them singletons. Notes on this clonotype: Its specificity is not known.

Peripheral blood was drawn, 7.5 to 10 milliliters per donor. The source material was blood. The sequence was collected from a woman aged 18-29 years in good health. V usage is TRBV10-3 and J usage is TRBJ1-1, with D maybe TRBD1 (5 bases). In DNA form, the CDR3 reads TGTGCCACCGGGCAGGGCCTGAACACTGAAGCTTTCTTT. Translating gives CATGQGLNTEAFF.